This TCR beta chain comes out of a study of blood T cell repertoires in COVID-19. The authors' processing: The authors estimated nucleated cell counts from reference gene primer amplification. Repertoires were generated with immunoSEQ multiplex PCR, while TCRdb's copy carries only in-frame clones and drops some. The V and J calls and clone size are taken from that table; D and trimming were inferred from the DNA. The profile shows about 87,000 clones, 75% of them singletons. The sample was peripheral blood. The TCR comes from a woman in her 50s with acute or convalescent COVID-19.

CDR3 loop: CATSRFPDRVTGELFF. The CDR3 nucleotides read TGTGCCACCAGCAGATTCCCCGACAGGGTTACCGGGGAGCTGTTTTTT. This chain joins TRBV15 and TRBJ2-2; 7 nucleotides align to TRBD1. The CDR3 is 16 amino acids. J lost 5 bases, V lost 2 bases, and 8 bases had no gene match. Germline-derived CDR1 and CDR2 are LNHNV and YYDKDF (reference sequence).